The next 29 T cell receptor beta chains were all read from a single sample in a study of T cells in Graves' hyperthyroidism and ophthalmopathy. What was amplified from RNA transcripts were TCR beta CDR3 regions. First-round RT-PCR of the TCR CDR3 relied on the HTBI primer set. TCRdb re-derived calls from the multiplex PCR reads in MiXCR, one entry per CDR3 protein. The table has 360,000 or so distinct CDR3 sequences, over 15% seen once. Sequencing was carried out using blood. All receptors derive from a woman under 30 with Graves' hyperthyroidism.

This clonotype was observed many times. V gene TRBV6-2 or TRBV6-3 combines with J gene TRBJ2-7; possibly TRBD1 for D (6 bases). Trimming shortened V by 3 bases and J by 2 bases, and 14 bases separated the two germline ends. The CDR3 runs 15 residues. CDR1 MNHEY and CDR2 SVGEGT come from the germline V gene. DNA for the CDR3: TGTGCCAGCAGTTATGGGACACCCGTCCCCTACGAGCAGTACTTC. Protein sequence: CASSYGTPVPYEQYF.

At least ten counts were recorded for this clonotype. The genes are TRBV7-3 and TRBJ2-2, with D perhaps matching TRBD1 or TRBD2 (5 bases each). The CDR3 loop spans 14 amino acids. Germline CDR1 reads SGHTA; CDR2 reads FQGTGA. Deletions cut 4 bases from V and 6 bases from J, with 12 bases between. This CDR3 reads CASSYGARPGELFF. CDR3 nucleotides: TGTGCCAGCAGCTACGGGGCGAGGCCCGGGGAGCTGTTTTTT.

Many counts were recorded for this clonotype. The chain joins TRBV19 to TRBJ1-2; possibly TRBD1 for D (5 bases). The CDR3 loop spans 15 amino acids. V dropped 0 bases and J dropped 4 bases, with 12 bases sitting between them. CDR1 and CDR2 (germline): LNHDA, SQIVND (reference sequence). CDR3 nucleotides: TGTGCCAGTAGTATAGACCTGACAGAAGGCTATGGCTACACCTTC. It is translated as CASSIDLTEGYGYTF.

This clonotype was observed many times. The chain has TRBV28 and TRBJ1-1; D not certain. This CDR3 is built from 15 residues. Germline V lookup: CDR1 MDHEN, CDR2 SYDVKM. The V and J ends lost 7 bases and 1 base respectively, with 16 bases between them. This CDR3 reads CASNPWLTPNTEAFF. In DNA form, the CDR3 reads TGTGCCAGCAATCCATGGCTGACGCCGAACACTGAAGCTTTCTTT.

This clonotype has at least ten counts. CDR3 sequence reads: CASSLGSRIQETQYF. The CDR3 coding sequence is TGCGCCAGCAGCTTGGGGTCGAGGATCCAAGAGACCCAGTACTTC. This chain connects TRBV5-1 to TRBJ2-5, with D uncertain. Germline V gene sequence: CDR1 SGHRS, CDR2 YFSETQ. V was pared by 0 bases and J by 1 base, with 10 bases between. This CDR3 has 15 residues.

The rearrangement links TRBV10-3 to TRBJ1-2; 7 nucleotides agree with TRBD1. The CDR3 is 15 residues long. Germline loops: CDR1 ENHRY, CDR2 SYGVKD. Trimming cost V 7 bases and J 3 bases; bases outside gene matches: 11. CDR3 sequence: CAITQRTGGDYGYTF. CDR3 DNA sequence: TGTGCCATCACCCAAAGGACAGGTGGGGACTATGGCTACACCTTC.

This clonotype showed up many times. The V gene is TRBV7-2, the J gene TRBJ2-5, with TRBD1 as a possible D gene (6 bases). The CDR3 is 16 amino acids. CDR1 and CDR2 (germline): SGHTA, FQGNSA. The V end was cut by 2 bases, the J end by 0 bases, with 13 bases between. In DNA form, the CDR3 reads TGTGCCAGCAGCTTACCAGGGGTCCCGTACCAAGAGACCCAGTACTTC. Translated: CASSLPGVPYQETQYF.

There are many counts of this clonotype. The chain links TRBV28 to TRBJ2-5, with TRBD1 identical over 11 bases. Germline-derived CDR1 and CDR2 are MDHEN and SYDVKM. V lost 6 bases, J lost 4 bases, and 7 bases stayed unmatched. The CDR3 length is 15 residues. The CDR3 sequence is CASRGGQGAGETQYF. CDR3 bases: TGTGCCAGCAGAGGCGGACAGGGGGCTGGAGAGACCCAGTACTTC.

This clonotype was detected many times. The chain joins TRBV12-3 or TRBV12-4 to TRBJ2-2; TRBD2 matches 7 bases. The ends lost 11 bases at V and 14 bases at J; junction bases unmatched: 14. This CDR3 has 12 residues. The CDR3 nucleotides read TGTGCCGGCCAGAGCGGGGCCGGCGACCTGTTTTTT. Protein product: CAGQSGAGDLFF.

Ten or more counts support this clonotype. V usage is TRBV11-1 and J usage is TRBJ2-5; 8 bases align to TRBD1. The J segment lost 2 bases and the V segment lost 6 bases, leaving 5 bases of the junction unmatched. CDR1 is SGHAT and CDR2 is FQDESV in the germline V gene (reference sequence). CDR3 size: 14 residues. This CDR3 reads CASRPRTGQETQYF. CDR3 DNA: TGTGCCAGCAGACCTCGGACAGGGCAAGAGACCCAGTACTTC.

This clonotype occurred many times. The chain combines TRBV20-1 with TRBJ2-7; a weak D match, TRBD2 (6 bases). Trimming shortened V by 6 bases and J by 1 base, and 16 bases separated the two germline ends. This CDR3 comprises 14 residues. The germline CDR1 and CDR2 sequences are DFQATT and SNEGSKA (reference sequence). The chain's CDR3 is CSAERAPRSYEQYF. The DNA of the CDR3 is TGCAGTGCCGAGCGGGCTCCTAGGTCCTACGAGCAGTACTTC.

In its sample, this clonotype was seen many times. The gene calls are TRBV20-1 and TRBJ2-5; 12 nucleotides match TRBD2. Germline CDR1 and CDR2: DFQATT and SNEGSKA (reference sequence). V was pared by 4 bases and J by 5 bases, with 14 bases of the junction left unmatched. CDR3 length: 17 amino acids. DNA for the CDR3: TGCAGTGCTAAGACCCCCCTAGCGGGGGGGCCCTGGGAGACCCAGTACTTC. Translated, it gives CSAKTPLAGGPWETQYF.

There are many counts of this clonotype. V usage is TRBV20-1 and J usage is TRBJ1-5; 7 bases align to TRBD1. The germline V gene has CDR1 DFQATT and CDR2 SNEGSKA (reference sequence). V shed 6 bases, J shed 4 bases, and the junction held 9 bases outside the gene matches. The CDR3 sequence is 14 residues long. The CDR3 reads CSAILTGVNQPQHF. In nucleotides, the CDR3 is TGCAGTGCGATTCTTACAGGGGTTAATCAGCCCCAGCATTTT.

The chain recombines TRBV6-2 or TRBV6-3 with TRBJ1-2; unclear D gene. The V gene's germline CDR1 is MNHEY and CDR2 SVGEGT. The CDR3 spans 13 residues. V lost 6 bases and J lost 2, with 10 bases in between. The CDR3 DNA is TGTGCCAGCAGGCCTAATACCAACTATGGCTACACCTTC. It specifies CASRPNTNYGYTF.

This clonotype was seen many times. CDR3 region: CASSFRTVNYGYTF. CDR3 DNA sequence: TGTGCCAGCAGTTTCCGGACAGTTAACTATGGCTACACCTTC. The rearrangement uses TRBV12-3 or TRBV12-4 and TRBJ1-2; tentative D call: TRBD1 (6 bases). CDR3 length: 14 residues. V lost 3 bases and J 1 base, leaving 9 bases between the germline ends.

CDR3 protein: CASRGWAYYGYTF. CDR3 nucleotide sequence: TGTGCCAGCAGGGGGTGGGCCTATTATGGCTACACCTTC. The chain combines TRBV12-3 or TRBV12-4 with TRBJ1-2; D remains ambiguous. The germline V and J ends were trimmed by 6 bases and 5 bases, with 13 bases remaining between them. CDR3 length: 13 residues.

This clonotype was counted at least ten times. This chain joins TRBV2 and TRBJ1-1; 9 nucleotides align to TRBD1. The CDR3 is 15 amino acids. The V gene end was trimmed by 11 bases and the J gene end by 4 bases; junction bases not matched to a gene: 14. The germline V gene encodes CDR1 SNHLY and CDR2 FYNNEI. CDR3 region: CAVIPGQGYSTEAFF. The DNA of the CDR3 is TGTGCCGTAATACCGGGACAGGGATATAGCACTGAAGCTTTCTTT.

In this sample, this clonotype turned up many times. This chain joins TRBV27 and TRBJ1-5; D ambiguous. Germline CDR1 MNHEY, CDR2 SMNVEV (reference sequence). CDR3 size: 16 residues. The V gene lost 8 bases and the J gene lost 3 bases, with 20 bases spanning the gap. The CDR3 here is CASGARTGLLNQPQHF. The CDR3 bases are TGTGCCAGCGGTGCTAGGACTGGACTGCTCAATCAGCCCCAGCATTTT.

This chain joins TRBV5-6 and TRBJ1-1; the D gene is possibly TRBD1 (6 bases). The CDR3 has 14 amino acids. CDR1 SGHDT and CDR2 YYEEEE come from the germline V gene. V was pared by 3 bases and J by 7 bases, with 16 bases between. The CDR3 protein is CASSSKTGISEAFF. The DNA of the CDR3 is TGTGCCAGCAGCTCGAAGACAGGTATTAGTGAAGCTTTCTTT.

The genes are TRBV30 and TRBJ1-1; unclear D gene. Germline V gene sequence: CDR1 GTSNPN, CDR2 SVGIG (reference sequence). The CDR3 consists of 12 residues. Trimming stripped 0 bases from V and 9 bases from J, with 11 bases between. The CDR3, as DNA: TGTGCCTGGAGTGTAAACTCGGGAAAAGCTTTCTTT. Protein: CAWSVNSGKAFF.

The sample holds many counts of this clonotype. The chain employs TRBV18 and TRBJ2-5; no firm D call. The V gene lost 3 bases and the J gene lost 4 bases, with 15 bases spanning the gap. Germline CDR1 is KGHSH and CDR2 is LQKENI. This CDR3 has 15 residues. The CDR3 reads CASSPAGQSVETQYF. The CDR3, as DNA: TGTGCCAGCTCACCCGCCGGGCAAAGCGTAGAGACCCAGTACTTC.

CDR3 nucleotide sequence: TGTGCCAGCTCACCAAAACTGGACAGGTCGCGGGATAAGCCCCAGCATTTT. Encoded protein: CASSPKLDRSRDKPQHF. The chain has TRBV18 and TRBJ1-5, with TRBD1 matching 7 bases. This CDR3 spans 17 amino acids. The germline CDR1 and CDR2 sequences are KGHSH and LQKENI. V lost 2 bases and J lost 8; bases outside the gene matches: 15.

Notes on this clonotype: This CDR3 fails to terminate in the conserved phenylalanine or tryptophan, so it likely reflects a read error. The genes are TRBV10-3 and TRBJ1-1; weak D call: TRBD1 (6 bases). Germline CDR1 is ENHRY and CDR2 is SYGVKD. Between the trimmed V and J ends, which lost 3 bases and 0 bases, there was a span of 14 bases. The CDR3 is made up of 16 amino acids. CDR3: CAISDTTGPVNTEAFV. The CDR3 region has the DNA TGTGCCATCAGTGATACGACAGGACCGGTGAACACTGAAGCTTTCGTG.

This clonotype was observed many times. CDR3 DNA: TGTGCCAGCACCCGGTCCCGGGACAGGGGGCACTATGGCTACACCTTC. This translates into CASTRSRDRGHYGYTF. The chain employs TRBV28 and TRBJ1-2, with 12 bases matching TRBD1. V shed 7 bases, J shed 3 bases, and the junction held 9 bases outside the gene matches. Germline loops: CDR1 MDHEN, CDR2 SYDVKM. This CDR3 has 16 residues.

This clonotype was detected many times. The chain employs TRBV18 and TRBJ2-6, with 7 bases that match TRBD2. J was trimmed by 0 bases and V by 5 bases; bases with no gene match: 4. The CDR3 is 16 residues long. Germline V gene data show CDR1 as KGHSH and CDR2 as LQKENI. Here the CDR3 reads CASSSGAASGANVLTF. In DNA, the CDR3 is TGTGCCAGCTCAAGCGGGGCGGCCTCTGGGGCCAACGTCCTGACTTTC.

This clonotype was seen a handful of times. The rearrangement links TRBV12-3 or TRBV12-4 to TRBJ2-1, with 8 nucleotides matching TRBD2. The CDR3 loop spans 12 amino acids. Trimming removed 7 bases from V and 14 bases from J; junction bases left unmatched: 10. For the CDR3, the DNA is TGTGCCAGCATCCTTAGCGGGGCGACGAAGTTCTTC. It specifies CASILSGATKFF.

This clonotype was found many times. This sequence joins TRBV24-1 and TRBJ2-5; TRBD2 matches at 10 bases. Germline-derived CDR1 and CDR2 are KGHDR and SFDVKD. The CDR3 contains 13 residues. The V segment lost 7 bases and the J segment 6 bases; nucleotides outside the gene matches: 4. The CDR3 DNA reads TGTGCCACCAGGGGGACTAGCGAGAAGACCCAGTACTTC. This sequence encodes CATRGTSEKTQYF.

This clonotype was recorded at least ten times. This chain links TRBV6-2 or TRBV6-3 with TRBJ1-3, with D uncertain. In germline, CDR1 is MNHEY, CDR2 SVGEGT. The ends were cut back, 8 bases at V and 0 bases at J, with 11 bases in the middle. The CDR3 runs to 14 residues. In DNA, the CDR3 is TGTGCCAGCCGTGACGGATTCTCTGGAAACACCATATATTTT. It translates to CASRDGFSGNTIYF.

The chain couples TRBV12-3 or TRBV12-4 to TRBJ2-1, with 11 bases aligning to TRBD1. The V gene end was trimmed by 5 bases and the J gene end by 4 bases; junction bases not matched to a gene: 7. The CDR3 consists of 16 residues. The DNA of the CDR3 is TGTGCCAGCAGTCATACCGGGACAGGGGGGTACAATGAGCAGTTCTTC. It yields the protein CASSHTGTGGYNEQFF.